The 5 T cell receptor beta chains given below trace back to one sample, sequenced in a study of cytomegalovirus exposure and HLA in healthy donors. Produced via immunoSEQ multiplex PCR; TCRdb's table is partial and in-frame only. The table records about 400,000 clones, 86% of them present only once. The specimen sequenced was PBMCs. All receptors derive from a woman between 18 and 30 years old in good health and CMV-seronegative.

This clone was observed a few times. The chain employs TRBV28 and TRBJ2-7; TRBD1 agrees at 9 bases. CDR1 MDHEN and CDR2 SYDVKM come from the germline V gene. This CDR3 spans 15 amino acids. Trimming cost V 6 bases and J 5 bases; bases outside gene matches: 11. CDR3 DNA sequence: TGTGCCAGCAGACGACCCGGGACAGGGTCCCACGAGCAGTACTTC. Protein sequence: CASRRPGTGSHEQYF. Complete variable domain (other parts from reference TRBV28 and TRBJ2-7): DVKVTQSSRYLVKRTGEKVFLECVQDMDHENMFWYRQDPGLGLRLIYFSYDVKMKEKGDIPEGYSVSREKKERFSLILESASTNQTSMYLCASRRPGTGSHEQYFGPGTRLTVT.

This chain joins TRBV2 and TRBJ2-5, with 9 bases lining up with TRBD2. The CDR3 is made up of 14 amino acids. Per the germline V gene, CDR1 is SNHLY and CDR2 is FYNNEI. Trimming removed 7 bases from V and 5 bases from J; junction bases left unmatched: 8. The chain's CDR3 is CASIVAGEWETQYF. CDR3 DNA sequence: TGTGCCAGCATTGTAGCGGGAGAGTGGGAGACCCAGTACTTC.

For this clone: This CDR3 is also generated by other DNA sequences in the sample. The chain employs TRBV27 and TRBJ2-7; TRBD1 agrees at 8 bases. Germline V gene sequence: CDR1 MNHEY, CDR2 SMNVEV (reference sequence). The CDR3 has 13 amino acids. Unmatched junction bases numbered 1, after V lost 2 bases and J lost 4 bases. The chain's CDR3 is CASSLRTGYEQYF. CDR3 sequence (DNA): TGTGCCAGCAGTTTAAGGACAGGGTACGAGCAGTACTTC.

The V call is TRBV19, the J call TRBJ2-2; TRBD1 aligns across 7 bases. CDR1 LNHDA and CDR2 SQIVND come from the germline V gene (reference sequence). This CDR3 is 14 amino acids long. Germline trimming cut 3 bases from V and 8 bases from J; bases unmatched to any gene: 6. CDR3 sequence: CASSMRQGSGELFF. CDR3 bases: TGTGCCAGTAGTATGCGACAGGGATCGGGGGAGCTGTTTTTT. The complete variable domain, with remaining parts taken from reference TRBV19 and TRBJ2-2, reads DGGITQSPKYLFRKEGQNVTLSCEQNLNHDAMYWYRQDPGQGLRLIYYSQIVNDFQKGDIAEGYSVSREKKESFPLTVTSAQKNPTAFYLCASSMRQGSGELFFGEGSRLTVL.

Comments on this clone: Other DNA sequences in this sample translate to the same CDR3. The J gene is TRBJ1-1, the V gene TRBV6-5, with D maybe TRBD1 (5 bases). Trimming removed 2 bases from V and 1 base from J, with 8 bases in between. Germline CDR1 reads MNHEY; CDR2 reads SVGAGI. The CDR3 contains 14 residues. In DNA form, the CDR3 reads TGTGCCAGCAGTTACGGTAGGGGGAACACTGAAGCTTTCTTT. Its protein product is CASSYGRGNTEAFF.